This T cell receptor (beta chain) appears in the sequencing data of a study of cytomegalovirus exposure and HLA in healthy donors. This clone appeared a single time. Its specificity is unknown. Study results and limitations: A few chains linked to CMV were shown in vitro to be specific for CMV antigens.

The PCR ran on 60 Vbeta and 13 Jbeta primers. Generated by immunoSEQ multiplex PCR, the TCRdb table keeps only in-frame clones and is missing some. The profile covers some 130,000 clones, with about 70% appearing a single time and 2.6% taken by the ten largest. Trimming took 5 bases from V and 3 from J, leaving 17 bases between them. Germline V CDR1 and CDR2: SNHLY, FYNNEI. The CDR3 is 15 amino acids. The origin of this receptor is a woman aged 55-70 years in good health and CMV-seropositive. V gene TRBV2 combines with J gene TRBJ2-7; D is ambiguous. Sequences were obtained from PBMCs. CDR3 protein: CASSPSPAYNYEQYF. The CDR3 DNA sequence: TGTGCCAGCAGTCCCTCGCCTGCTTACAACTACGAGCAGTACTTC.